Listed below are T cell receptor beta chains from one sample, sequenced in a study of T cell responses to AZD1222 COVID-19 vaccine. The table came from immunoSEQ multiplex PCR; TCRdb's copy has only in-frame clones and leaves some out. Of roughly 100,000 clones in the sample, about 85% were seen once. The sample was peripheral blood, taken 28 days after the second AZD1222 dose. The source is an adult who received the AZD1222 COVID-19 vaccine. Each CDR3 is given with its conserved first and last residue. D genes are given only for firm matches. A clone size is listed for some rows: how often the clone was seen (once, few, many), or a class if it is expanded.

CDR3nt: TGTGCCAGCTCCCGGGGGAGCCCCTCCTACAATGAGCAGTTCTTC
CDR3aa: CASSRGSPSYNEQFF
abundance: -
d_gene: -
v_gene: TRBV5-4
j_gene: TRBJ2-1

CDR3nt: TGTGCCAGCAGTTGGGGACTTAAGAACACTGAAGCTTTCTTT
CDR3aa: CASSWGLKNTEAFF
abundance: -
d_gene: -
v_gene: TRBV28
j_gene: TRBJ1-1

CDR3nt: TGTGCCAGCAGTGGGGGAGGCGGGGGATACACAGATACGCAGTATTTT
CDR3aa: CASSGGGGGYTDTQYF
abundance: once
d_gene: TRBD2
v_gene: TRBV27
j_gene: TRBJ2-3

CDR3nt: TGCGCCAGCAGCGGGGGACAGGGGAGAGAGACCCAGTACTTC
CDR3aa: CASSGGQGRETQYF
abundance: -
d_gene: TRBD1
v_gene: TRBV5-1
j_gene: TRBJ2-5

CDR3nt: TGTGCCAGCAGTTTATATTTTGGACAGGGGAACACTGAAGCTTTCTTT
CDR3aa: CASSLYFGQGNTEAFF
abundance: -
d_gene: TRBD1
v_gene: TRBV27
j_gene: TRBJ1-1

CDR3nt: TGTGCCAGCGCCAGGGGTCCGAACACTGAAGCTTTCTTT
CDR3aa: CASARGPNTEAFF
abundance: -
d_gene: -
v_gene: TRBV18
j_gene: TRBJ1-1

CDR3nt: TGTGCCAGCAGCCAAATAACAGGGAACACTGAAGCTTTCTTT
CDR3aa: CASSQITGNTEAFF
abundance: -
d_gene: -
v_gene: TRBV3-1/TRBV3-2
j_gene: TRBJ1-1

CDR3nt: TGTGCCAGTAGTGGCAACCGGGGCCAGAATTCACCCCTCCACTTT
CDR3aa: CASSGNRGQNSPLHF
abundance: -
d_gene: -
v_gene: TRBV19
j_gene: TRBJ1-6

CDR3nt: TGTGCCAGCAAACTGGAGAGTAACAATGAGCAGTTCTTC
CDR3aa: CASKLESNNEQFF
abundance: -
d_gene: -
v_gene: TRBV2
j_gene: TRBJ2-1

CDR3nt: TGTGCCAGCAGCGCTAGTGGCGCTGAGCAGTTCTTC
CDR3aa: CASSASGAEQFF
abundance: -
d_gene: -
v_gene: TRBV9
j_gene: TRBJ2-1

CDR3nt: TGTGCCAGCAGCTTAGAGGGGCGTAGGGGCTACACCTTC
CDR3aa: CASSLEGRRGYTF
abundance: -
d_gene: -
v_gene: TRBV7-2
j_gene: TRBJ1-2

CDR3nt: TGCAGTGCCCGTACTCCCGGGGAGCTGTTTTTT
CDR3aa: CSARTPGELFF
abundance: once
d_gene: -
v_gene: TRBV20-1
j_gene: TRBJ2-2

CDR3nt: TGTGCCAGCAGTTTATTCGGCGGGAACACTGAAGCTTTCTTT
CDR3aa: CASSLFGGNTEAFF
abundance: once
d_gene: -
v_gene: TRBV27
j_gene: TRBJ1-1

CDR3nt: TGTGCCAGCAGTACCGGGACGAAGACCGGGGAGCTGTTTTTT
CDR3aa: CASSTGTKTGELFF
abundance: -
d_gene: -
v_gene: TRBV6-5
j_gene: TRBJ2-2